This TCR beta chain is drawn from a study of T cells generated in artificial thymic organoids (dated by TCRdb to 2017 to 2019). Regarding the study in general: The TCR alpha and beta CDR3 repertoires of CD8 single positive T cells derived from in vitro artificial thymic organoids were compared with those of thymic and peripheral blood naive CD8 T cells. The repertoire sequencing data shown were described as representative of three independent experiments.

A note on this clonotype: The antigen it binds to is not known. Within one base of it there is no much larger clone, and no base qualities were kept.

The germline V gene specifies MGHRA as CDR1 and YSYEKL as CDR2. V loses 3 bases of germline sequence and J loses 4 bases, and the interval between the two ends is 10 bases. There are 13 amino acids in the CDR3, from cysteine to phenylalanine inclusive. The sequence is cut down to CDR3 DNA, 39 bases in frame from base 1. To build the artificial thymic organoids, human HSPCs were aggregated with MS5 murine stromal cells that had been transduced with human DLL1, and the aggregates were cultured at an air-liquid interface. Organoids were seeded with FACS-purified CD34+CD3- hematopoietic stem and progenitor cells depleted of residual T cells. Serum-free RB27 medium, consisting of RPMI 1640 supplemented with B27, FLT3L, IL-7 and ascorbic acid, was used for organoid culture. Organoid and thymic CD3+TCRalphabeta+CD8 single positive T cells were FACS sorted before RNA extraction. Total RNA was purified from 40,000 to 200,000 sorted cells per sample with the RNeasy Micro kit, and quality checked on an Agilent RNA 6000 Nano chip.

The study at large found these results: Organoid-derived T cells did not show skewed Valpha or Vbeta usage, which argues against unconventional lineages or clonal expansions being dominant. Physiological TCR clonotype diversity, comparable to that of thymic and blood naive CD8 T cells, was observed in organoid-derived CD8 single positive T cells.

TCRalpha and TCRbeta libraries were amplified in separate semi-nested PCR reactions using Advantage 2 and reverse primers located in the TRAC or TRBC constant regions. The amount of total RNA used for first-strand cDNA synthesis ranged from 3.5 to 500 ng. TCR cDNA libraries were made by 5'-RACE with the SMARTer PCR cDNA Synthesis kit, using a poly-dT primer for first-strand synthesis. Sample-specific 5-nucleotide barcodes were carried by the semi-nested constant-region reverse primers, and the resulting products were cleaned using the Zymo DNA Clean and Concentrator-5 kit. Pools of up to ten barcoded samples were ligated to Illumina adaptors and sequenced on an Illumina MiSeq as 2 x 150 bp paired-end reads. The source study handled its data this way. After demultiplexing, reads were aligned using BLAT against a custom library built from IMGT containing every combination of human TRAV, TRAJ, TRBV, TRBD and TRBJ. The best BLAT hits were picked using pslCDnaFilter (-maxAligns=1, -ignoreIntrons), and custom Perl scripts were used to calculate clonotype frequencies. TCRdb cleaned the public reads at Q25 with fastp, built clones with MiXCR and kept in-frame beta chains. Duplicate CDR3 protein sequences are folded into a single record with the most common DNA and genes. The V and J calls here are based on TCRdb, not the publication. The sample includes 5,700 or so distinct CDR3 sequences, with less than 30% observed a single time. Jointly, the top ten make up 2.5% to 3% of the sample.

This TCR was sampled from a human donor who gave cord blood stem cells for thymic organoid culture, a cardiac surgery patient who gave postnatal thymus, or a blood donor (not recorded which). Sequenced material: naive CD8+ T cells grown in artificial thymic organoids from cord blood stem and progenitor cells. Interpreted using the paper, the cell subset or site label stands for: CD3+TCRalphabeta+CD8SP T cells; for blood, CD45RO-CCR7+ naive CD8+ T cells. The sequence links TRBV4-1 to TRBJ2-7; the D gene identity is not certain. The DNA is TGCGCCAGCAGCCAGAAAAGGGAATACGAGCAGTACTTC. This translates into CASSQKREYEQYF.